This T cell receptor (beta chain) comes out of a study of CD8 T cells in ankylosing spondylitis (dated by TCRdb to about 2017). Context from the whole study: T cell receptor beta repertoires were profiled in healthy donors and ankylosing spondylitis patients so that disease-linked TCR variants could be found. Peripheral blood was sampled, and synovial fluid was also collected from ankylosing spondylitis patients. The full study cohort was made up of about two dozen ankylosing spondylitis patients and 108 healthy donors.

At the junction V is shortened by 0 bases and J by 2 bases, with 9 bases in between. The germline V gene sets CDR1 to SGHRS and CDR2 to YFSETQ. The CDR3, cysteine through phenylalanine, is 15 amino acids long. Here the CDR3 DNA is all that survives: 45 bases in frame from base 1. There are many counts of this clonotype. The antigen this receptor binds is unknown. No base quality information exists; no much larger clone differs at one position. Results the study describes overall, beyond this receptor: Some of the motif variants had been reported before in the synovial fluid and blood of reactive arthritis patients, a finding that suggests common disease-initiation mechanisms. Blood from ankylosing spondylitis patients appeared to be characterized by a TCR beta motif made up of about 8 highly homologous amino acid variants. According to the report, matched synovial fluid samples from ankylosing spondylitis patients were significantly enriched for the disease-linked clones. The disease-linked clones had a CD8+ phenotype and were found at relatively low frequencies in peripheral blood.

Sequencing took place on an Illumina HiSeq 2500. TCR beta libraries were prepared by quantitative 5'-RACE with molecular barcodes. In the original analysis: A new computational method, built on a probabilistic model of VDJ rearrangement, was used to identify disease-linked TCR variants. TCRdb reprocessed the public reads (quality trimming at Q25 with fastp, clone calling with MiXCR) and kept in-frame beta chains. Each record represents a unique CDR3 protein, reported with the most common genes and DNA among its rows. These V and J calls are TCRdb output, not the study's own analysis. The sample table shows approximately 250,000 distinct CDR3 sequences, and 10% to 13% are seen once. 2.6% of the sample belongs to the ten largest clones.

Sequenced input: blood, either unsorted or a sorted T cell fraction (not recorded which). This receptor was obtained from a male donor with ankylosing spondylitis or in good health (not recorded which). Recombination connected TRBV5-1 to TRBJ1-5; a tentative D call is TRBD1 (6 bases match). At the DNA level, the sequence is TGCGCCAGCAGCTTGGCCTCAGGGGGCAATCAGCCCCAGCATTTT. Its protein is CASSLASGGNQPQHF.